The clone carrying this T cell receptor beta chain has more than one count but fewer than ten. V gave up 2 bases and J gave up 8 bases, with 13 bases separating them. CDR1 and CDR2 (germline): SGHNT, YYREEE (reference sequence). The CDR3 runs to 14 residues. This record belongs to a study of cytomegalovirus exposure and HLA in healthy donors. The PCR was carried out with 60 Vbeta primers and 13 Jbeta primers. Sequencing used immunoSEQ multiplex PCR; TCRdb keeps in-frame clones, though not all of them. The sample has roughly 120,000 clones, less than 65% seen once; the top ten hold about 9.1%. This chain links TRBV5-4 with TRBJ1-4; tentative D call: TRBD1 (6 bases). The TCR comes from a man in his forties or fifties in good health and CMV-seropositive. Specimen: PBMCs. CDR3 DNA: TGTGCCAGCAGCTTTCCAGGGCAGGGGGAAAAACTGTTTTTT. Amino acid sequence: CASSFPGQGEKLFF.